These 13 T cell receptor beta chains were all obtained from the same sample, sequenced in a study of shared clonotypes between healthy human individuals. The protocol was immunoSEQ multiplex PCR, while the TCRdb copy is restricted to in-frame clones and leaves out a portion. The sample yields some 490,000 clones, around 73% seen once. Sequencing was carried out using PBMCs. The receptors were sampled from a woman in her thirties or forties in good health. Some clones in this sample may be carry-over from other donors' samples.

This chain connects TRBV2 to TRBJ1-5; unclear D gene. The germline V and J ends were trimmed by 7 bases and 4 bases, with 11 bases remaining between them. The CDR3 consists of 13 residues. Germline V CDR1 and CDR2: SNHLY, FYNNEI. The CDR3 bases are TGTGCCAGCATATTAGAAGTAAATCAGCCCCAGCATTTT. Protein product: CASILEVNQPQHF.

This clone was picked up many times. This chain's CDR3 is CAISTGADQPQHF. CDR3 sequence (DNA): TGTGCCATCAGTACAGGGGCTGATCAGCCCCAGCATTTT. This chain uses TRBV10-3 with TRBJ1-5; 7 nucleotides line up with TRBD1. CDR3 length: 13 amino acids. The V gene end was trimmed by 5 bases and the J gene end by 5 bases; junction bases not matched to a gene: 3. Germline V CDR1 and CDR2: ENHRY, SYGVKD.

This chain uses TRBV28 with TRBJ2-1; D tentatively fits TRBD1 or TRBD2 (5 bases each). V lost 6 bases, J lost 2 bases, and 20 bases lay in between. CDR3 size: 17 residues. Per the germline V gene, CDR1 is MDHEN and CDR2 is SYDVKM. In DNA form, the CDR3 reads TGTGCCAGCAGCAGTCAACGGGTGAGGGGTCCCTACAATGAGCAGTTCTTC. It codes for CASSSQRVRGPYNEQFF.

The genes are TRBV7-9 and TRBJ1-2; D gene uncertain. The CDR3 runs to 11 residues. The germline gives CDR1 SEHNR, CDR2 FQNEAQ (reference sequence). V lost 3 bases, J lost 6 bases, and 5 bases lay in between. The CDR3 sequence: CASSLLHGYTF. The CDR3 coding sequence is TGTGCCAGCAGCTTGCTCCATGGCTACACCTTC.

In its sample, this clone was seen once. The chain recombines TRBV6-5 with TRBJ2-7; D may be TRBD2 (5 bases). The V gene lost 5 bases and the J gene lost 3 bases, with 14 bases spanning the gap. The CDR3 has 14 amino acids. Per germline, CDR1 MNHEY and CDR2 SVGAGI. The CDR3 region is CASSGGEALYEQYF. CDR3 nucleotide sequence: TGTGCCAGCAGTGGAGGAGAAGCGCTCTACGAGCAGTACTTC.

The rearrangement uses TRBV30 and TRBJ1-6; TRBD1 is a possible D gene (6 bases). The V end lost 5 bases, the J end lost 8 bases, and 13 bases lay between the germline ends. CDR1 and CDR2 from the germline V gene are GTSNPN and SVGIG (reference sequence). This CDR3 region has 13 residues. The CDR3 here is CAWGGNRDSPLHF. CDR3 sequence (DNA): TGTGCCTGGGGGGGAAACAGGGATTCACCCCTCCACTTT.

The chain has TRBV29-1 and TRBJ2-5; 10 nucleotides line up with TRBD1. Germline V gene sequence: CDR1 SQVTM, CDR2 ANQGSEA. The CDR3 is made up of 16 amino acids. With V trimmed by 1 base and J by 4 bases, 9 bases remained unmatched. The CDR3 protein is CSVEVRLDRGAETQYF. CDR3 DNA: TGCAGCGTTGAAGTCAGGTTGGACAGGGGGGCAGAGACCCAGTACTTC.

This clone was counted a few times. The rearrangement joins TRBV5-4 to TRBJ2-5; D perhaps matches TRBD2 (5 bases). The CDR3 length is 13 residues. Germline values: CDR1 SGHNT, CDR2 YYREEE (reference sequence). With 1 base removed from V and 3 bases from J, the gap between germline ends came to 7 bases. CDR3 region: CASSLKAEETQYF. The DNA of the CDR3 is TGTGCCAGCAGCTTGAAAGCGGAAGAGACCCAGTACTTC.

The gene calls are TRBV5-1 and TRBJ2-7; the D call may be TRBD1 or TRBD2 (7 bases each). There are 17 residues in the CDR3. Per the germline V gene, CDR1 is SGHRS and CDR2 is YFSETQ. Trimming shortened V by 5 bases and J by 2 bases, and 23 bases separated the two germline ends. CDR3 region: CASSQGGGKVWTYEQYF. In DNA form, the CDR3 reads TGCGCCAGCAGTCAGGGAGGGGGCAAAGTGTGGACCTACGAGCAGTACTTC.

V gene TRBV18 combines with J gene TRBJ1-4, with 7 bases identical to TRBD1. Germline assignment: CDR1 KGHSH and CDR2 LQKENI. This CDR3 contains 15 residues. Trimming at V came to 3 bases and at J to 5 bases, leaving 6 bases not matched to a gene. CDR3 in amino acids: CASSPVGTENEKLFF. In nucleotides, the CDR3 is TGTGCCAGCTCACCCGTGGGGACAGAGAATGAAAAACTGTTTTTT.

The genes are TRBV7-8 and TRBJ2-7; the D call may be TRBD1 or TRBD2 (6 bases each). Trimming took off 5 bases at V and 1 base at J, with 24 bases between the two ends. Germline CDR1 is SGHVS and CDR2 is FQNEAQ. There are 18 residues in the CDR3. The CDR3 region is CASSRGGALKGGSYEQYF. DNA of the CDR3: TGTGCCAGCAGCCGAGGTGGGGCCCTCAAAGGGGGGTCCTACGAGCAGTACTTC.

The chain is built from TRBV27 and TRBJ2-3, with 8 bases matching TRBD2. J was trimmed by 6 bases and V by 2 bases; bases with no gene match: 10. Germline CDR1 reads MNHEY; CDR2 reads SMNVEV (reference sequence). This CDR3 contains 16 residues. The CDR3 loop reads CASSLRGLAGTDTQYF. In DNA, the CDR3 is TGTGCCAGCAGTTTACGGGGGTTAGCGGGAACCGATACGCAGTATTTT.

V and J are TRBV21-1 and TRBJ2-7; the D segment call TRBD2 is taken from the table without a DNA check. TRBV21-1 is classified as a pseudogene. There are 15 residues in the CDR3. CDR3 in amino acids: CASSTDGRAHDEQYF. In nucleotides, the CDR3 is TGTGCCAGCAGCACTGACGGGAGGGCCCACGACGAGCAGTACTTC.